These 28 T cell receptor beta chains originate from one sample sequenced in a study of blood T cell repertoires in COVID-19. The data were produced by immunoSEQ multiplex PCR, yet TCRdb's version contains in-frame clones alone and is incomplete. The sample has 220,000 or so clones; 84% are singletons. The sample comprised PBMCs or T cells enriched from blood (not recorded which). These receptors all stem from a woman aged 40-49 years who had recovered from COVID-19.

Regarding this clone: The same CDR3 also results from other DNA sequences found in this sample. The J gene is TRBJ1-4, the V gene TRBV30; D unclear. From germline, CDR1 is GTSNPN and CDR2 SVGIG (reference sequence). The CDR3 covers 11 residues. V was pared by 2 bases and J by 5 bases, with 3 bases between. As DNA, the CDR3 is TGTGCCTGGAGTAGCAATGAAAAACTGTTTTTT. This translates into CAWSSNEKLFF.

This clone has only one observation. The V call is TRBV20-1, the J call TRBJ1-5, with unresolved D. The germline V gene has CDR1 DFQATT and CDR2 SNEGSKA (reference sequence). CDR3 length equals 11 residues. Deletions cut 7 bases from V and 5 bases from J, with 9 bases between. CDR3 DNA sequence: TGCAGTGGAGGGATGGATCAGCCCCAGCATTTT. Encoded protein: CSGGMDQPQHF.

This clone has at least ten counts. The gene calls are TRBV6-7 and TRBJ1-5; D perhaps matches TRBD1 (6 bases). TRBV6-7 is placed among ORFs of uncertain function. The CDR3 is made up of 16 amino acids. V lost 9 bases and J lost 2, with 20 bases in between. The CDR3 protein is CASNGQRICCNQPQHF. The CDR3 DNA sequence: TGTGCCAGTAACGGACAGAGAATATGTTGCAATCAGCCCCAGCATTTT.

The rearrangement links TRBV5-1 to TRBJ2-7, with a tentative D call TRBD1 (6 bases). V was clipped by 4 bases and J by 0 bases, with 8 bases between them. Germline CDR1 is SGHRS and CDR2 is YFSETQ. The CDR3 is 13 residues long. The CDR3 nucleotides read TGCGCCAGCAGCCGGGACAACTCCTACGAGCAGTACTTC. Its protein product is CASSRDNSYEQYF.

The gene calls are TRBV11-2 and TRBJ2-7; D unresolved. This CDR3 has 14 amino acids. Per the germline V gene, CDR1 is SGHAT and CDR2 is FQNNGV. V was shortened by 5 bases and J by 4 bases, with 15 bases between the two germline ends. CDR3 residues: CASSPPGLWYEQYF. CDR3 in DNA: TGTGCCAGCAGCCCCCCAGGATTGTGGTACGAGCAGTACTTC.

The CDR3 loop reads CASSPTTGGSTEAFF. Written as DNA, the CDR3 is TGTGCCAGCAGCCCCACGACAGGCGGGAGCACTGAAGCTTTCTTT. V usage is TRBV7-9 and J usage is TRBJ1-1, with D perhaps matching TRBD1 (6 bases). The CDR3 has 15 amino acids. The V and J ends lost 5 bases and 4 bases respectively, with 17 bases between them. The germline gives CDR1 SEHNR, CDR2 FQNEAQ (reference sequence).

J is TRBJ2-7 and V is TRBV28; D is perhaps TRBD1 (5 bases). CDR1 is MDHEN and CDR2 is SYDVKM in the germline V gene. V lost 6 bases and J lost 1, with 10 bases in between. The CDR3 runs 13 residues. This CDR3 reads CASRQQDSYEQYF. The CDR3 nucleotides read TGTGCCAGCAGGCAACAGGATTCCTACGAGCAGTACTTC.

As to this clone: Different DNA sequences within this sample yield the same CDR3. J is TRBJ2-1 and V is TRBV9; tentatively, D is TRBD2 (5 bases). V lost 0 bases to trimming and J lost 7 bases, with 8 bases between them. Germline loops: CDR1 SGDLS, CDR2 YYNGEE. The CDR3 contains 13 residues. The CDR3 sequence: CASSVVSGNEQFF. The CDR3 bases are TGTGCCAGCAGCGTAGTTTCGGGAAATGAGCAGTTCTTC.

CDR3 in amino acids: CASSHRVGRETQYF. As DNA, the CDR3 is TGTGCCAGCAGCCATAGGGTGGGGAGGGAGACCCAGTACTTC. The chain employs TRBV28 and TRBJ2-5, with D tentatively TRBD2 (6 bases). Germline CDR1 MDHEN, CDR2 SYDVKM. Trimming left V 6 bases short and J 5 bases short, with 16 bases between. The CDR3 consists of 14 residues.

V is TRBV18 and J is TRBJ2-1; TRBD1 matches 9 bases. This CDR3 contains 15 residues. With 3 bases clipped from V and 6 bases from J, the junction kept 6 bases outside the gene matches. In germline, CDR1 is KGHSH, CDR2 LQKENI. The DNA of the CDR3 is TGTGCCAGCTCACCCTGGACAGGGGACGTCAATGAGCAGTTCTTC. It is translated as CASSPWTGDVNEQFF.

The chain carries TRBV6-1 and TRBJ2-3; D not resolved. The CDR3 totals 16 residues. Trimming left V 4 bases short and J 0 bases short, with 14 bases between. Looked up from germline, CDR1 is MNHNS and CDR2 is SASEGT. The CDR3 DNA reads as TGTGCCAGCAGTGGACCAGGATTTGCTAGCACAGATACGCAGTATTTT. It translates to CASSGPGFASTDTQYF.

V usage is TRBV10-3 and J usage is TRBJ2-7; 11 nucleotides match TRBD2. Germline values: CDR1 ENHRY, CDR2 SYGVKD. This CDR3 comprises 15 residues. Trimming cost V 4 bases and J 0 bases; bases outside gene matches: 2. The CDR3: CAISGGLAASYEQYF. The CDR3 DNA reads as TGTGCCATCAGTGGGGGACTAGCGGCCTCCTACGAGCAGTACTTC.

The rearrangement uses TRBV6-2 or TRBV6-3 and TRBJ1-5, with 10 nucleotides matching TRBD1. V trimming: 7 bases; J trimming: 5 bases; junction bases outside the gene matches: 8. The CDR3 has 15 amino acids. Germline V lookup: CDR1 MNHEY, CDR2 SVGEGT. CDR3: CASTPGGQGDQPQHF. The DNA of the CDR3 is TGTGCCAGCACCCCGGGAGGACAGGGGGATCAGCCCCAGCATTTT.

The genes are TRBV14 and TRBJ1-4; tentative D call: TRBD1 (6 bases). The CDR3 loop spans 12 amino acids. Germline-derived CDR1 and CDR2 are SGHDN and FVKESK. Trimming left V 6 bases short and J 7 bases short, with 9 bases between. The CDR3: CASRLGGEKLFF. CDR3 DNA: TGTGCCAGCAGATTAGGGGGTGAAAAACTGTTTTTT.

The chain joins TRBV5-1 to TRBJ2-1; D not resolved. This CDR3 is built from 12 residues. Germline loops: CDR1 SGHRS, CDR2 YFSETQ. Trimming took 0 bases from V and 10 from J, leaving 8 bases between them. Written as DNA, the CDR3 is TGCGCCAGCAGCTTGGGGTGGCGGGAGCAGTTCTTC. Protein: CASSLGWREQFF. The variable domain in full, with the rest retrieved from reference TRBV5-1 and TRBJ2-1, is KAGVTQTPRYLIKTRGQQVTLSCSPISGHRSVSWYQQTPGQGLQFLFEYFSETQRNKGNFPGRFSGRQFSNSRSEMNVSTLELGDSALYLCASSLGWREQFFGPGTRLTVL.

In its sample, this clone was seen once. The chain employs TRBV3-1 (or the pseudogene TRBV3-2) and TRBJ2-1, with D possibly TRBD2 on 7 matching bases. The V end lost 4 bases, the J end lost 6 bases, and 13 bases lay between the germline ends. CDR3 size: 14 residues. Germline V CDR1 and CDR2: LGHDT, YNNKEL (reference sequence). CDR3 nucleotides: TGTGCCAGCAGCCGCCGGGGGGCGGTCAATGAGCAGTTCTTC. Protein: CASSRRGAVNEQFF.

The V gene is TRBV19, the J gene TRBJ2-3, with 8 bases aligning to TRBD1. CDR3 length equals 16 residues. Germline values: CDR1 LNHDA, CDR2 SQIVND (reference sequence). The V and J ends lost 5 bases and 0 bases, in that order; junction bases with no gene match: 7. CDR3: CASSGQGFSSTDTQYF. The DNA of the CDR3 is TGTGCCAGTAGTGGACAGGGCTTCTCTAGCACAGATACGCAGTATTTT.

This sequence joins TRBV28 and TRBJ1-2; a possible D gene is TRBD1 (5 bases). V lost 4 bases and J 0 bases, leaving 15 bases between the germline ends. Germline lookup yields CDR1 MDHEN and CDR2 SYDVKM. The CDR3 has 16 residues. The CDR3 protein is CASSYGAGGPNYGYTF. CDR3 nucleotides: TGTGCCAGCAGTTACGGGGCGGGAGGCCCTAACTATGGCTACACCTTC.

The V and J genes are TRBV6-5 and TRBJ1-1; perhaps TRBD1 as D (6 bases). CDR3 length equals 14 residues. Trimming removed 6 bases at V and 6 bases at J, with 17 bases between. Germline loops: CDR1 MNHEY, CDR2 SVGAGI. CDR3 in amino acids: CASRRGLGYAEAFF. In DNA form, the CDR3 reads TGTGCCAGCAGAAGGGGGTTAGGGTACGCTGAAGCTTTCTTT.

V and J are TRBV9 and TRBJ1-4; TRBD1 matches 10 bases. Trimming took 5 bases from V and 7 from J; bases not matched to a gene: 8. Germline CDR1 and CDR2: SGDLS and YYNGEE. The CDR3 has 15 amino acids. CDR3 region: CASSRRGTGAEKLFF. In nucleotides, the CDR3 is TGTGCCAGCAGTCGAAGGGGGACAGGGGCTGAAAAACTGTTTTTT.

The DNA of the CDR3 is TGCAGCGTTCACAGGGGCGAAGACCCCCGGAACACTGAAGCTTTCTTT. Translated, it gives CSVHRGEDPRNTEAFF. The chain employs TRBV29-1 and TRBJ1-1; the match to TRBD1 covers 7 bases. Trimming took 5 bases from V and 1 from J; bases not matched to a gene: 13. The CDR3 is 16 amino acids. CDR1 and CDR2 (germline): SQVTM, ANQGSEA. Looking up the rest from reference TRBV29-1 and TRBJ1-1 gives the full variable domain: SAVISQKPSRDICQRGTSLTIQCQVDSQVTMMFWYRQQPGQSLTLIATANQGSEATYESGFVIDKFPISRPNLTFSTLTVSNMSPEDSSIYLCSVHRGEDPRNTEAFFGQGTRLTVV.

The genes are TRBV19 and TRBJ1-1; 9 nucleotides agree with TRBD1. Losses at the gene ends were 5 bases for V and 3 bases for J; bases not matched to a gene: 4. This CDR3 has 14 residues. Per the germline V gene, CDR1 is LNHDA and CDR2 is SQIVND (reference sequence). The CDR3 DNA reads TGTGCCAGTAGTTCCCGGGACAGGGACACTGAAGCTTTCTTT. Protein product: CASSSRDRDTEAFF.

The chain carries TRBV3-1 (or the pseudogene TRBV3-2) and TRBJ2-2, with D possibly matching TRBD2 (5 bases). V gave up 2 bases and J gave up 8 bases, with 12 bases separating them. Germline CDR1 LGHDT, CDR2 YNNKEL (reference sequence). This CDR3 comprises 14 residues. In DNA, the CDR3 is TGTGCCAGCAGCCAATGGACTGGCAGGGGGGAGCTGTTTTTT. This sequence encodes CASSQWTGRGELFF.

The CDR3 DNA sequence: TGTGCCAGCAGCTTAGCCCCGATTCGATTACTAGCGGAACGTTACAATGAGCAGTTCTTC. It specifies CASSLAPIRLLAERYNEQFF. The chain is built from TRBV11-3 and TRBJ2-1; 8 bases align to TRBD2. V was pared by 1 base and J by 4 bases, with 18 bases of the junction left unmatched. The CDR3 consists of 20 residues. Germline V gene data show CDR1 as SGHNT and CDR2 as YENEEA.

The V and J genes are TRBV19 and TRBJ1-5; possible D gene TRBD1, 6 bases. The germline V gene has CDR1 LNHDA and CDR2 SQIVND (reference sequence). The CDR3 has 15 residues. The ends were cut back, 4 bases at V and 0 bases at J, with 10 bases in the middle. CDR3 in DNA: TGTGCCAGTAGTAAAAGACAGGATAGCAATCAGCCCCAGCATTTT. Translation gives CASSKRQDSNQPQHF.

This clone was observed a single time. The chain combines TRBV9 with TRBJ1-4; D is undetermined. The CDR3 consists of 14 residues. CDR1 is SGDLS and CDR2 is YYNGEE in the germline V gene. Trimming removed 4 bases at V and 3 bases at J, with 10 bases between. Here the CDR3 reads CASSRYSANEKLFF. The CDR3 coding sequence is TGTGCCAGCAGCCGCTATTCGGCTAATGAAAAACTGTTTTTT.

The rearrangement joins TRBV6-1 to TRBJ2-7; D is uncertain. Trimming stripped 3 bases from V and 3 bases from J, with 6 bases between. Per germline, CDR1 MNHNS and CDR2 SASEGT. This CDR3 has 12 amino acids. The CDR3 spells CASSEASYEQYF. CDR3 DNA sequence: TGTGCCAGCAGTGAGGCCAGCTACGAGCAGTACTTC.

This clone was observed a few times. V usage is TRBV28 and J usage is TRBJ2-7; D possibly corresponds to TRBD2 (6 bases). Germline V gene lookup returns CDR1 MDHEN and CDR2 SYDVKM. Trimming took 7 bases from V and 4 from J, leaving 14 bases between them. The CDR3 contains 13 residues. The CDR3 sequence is CASTLGRDYEQYF. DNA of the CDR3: TGTGCCAGCACCCTCGGGCGGGATTACGAGCAGTACTTC.